This section outlines one TCR beta chain sequence together with its context. V shed 4 bases and J shed 4 bases, with 10 bases lying between them. The CDR3 length is 13 residues. The germline gives CDR1 SNHLY, CDR2 FYNNEI. These data originate in a study of blood T cell repertoires in COVID-19. Generated by immunoSEQ multiplex PCR, the TCRdb table keeps only in-frame clones and is missing some. Among more than 70,000 clones listed, roughly nine tenths were seen once. Sequencing used peripheral blood. The receptor's source is a man aged 50-59 years with acute or convalescent COVID-19. This chain links TRBV2 with TRBJ2-5; D unresolved. The CDR3 bases are TGTGCCAGCAGTGCCGAGGCGGTAGAGACCCAGTACTTC. This sequence encodes CASSAEAVETQYF.